Here is one TCR beta chain with its context. Its recognized antigen is unknown. Base qualities are not provided; no much larger clone lies one nucleotide away. Instrument used: Illumina HiSeq 1500. Starting from the raw public reads, TCRdb applied fastp trimming at Q25, assembled clones with MiXCR and retained in-frame beta chains. Each CDR3 protein appears once, grouped with its most common genes and DNA. This sample lists some 120,000 distinct CDR3 sequences; roughly a tenth were detected once. Clones ranked in the top ten supply roughly 31% of the sample. These data come from a study of T cell repertoires in cytomegalovirus infection (dated by TCRdb to between 2018 and 2021). Context from the whole study: Donor HLA type was relevant to the analysis, because carriage of CMV infection together with the matching HLA type was indicated by public TCR beta signatures.

What the research found in general, with its limitations: In both this cohort and an independent cohort of 352 donors, the cumulative frequency of public TCR beta family members distinguished carriers of CMV infection plus the relevant HLA type. In the ex vivo response, HLA-C-restricted CMV-specific TCR beta clonotypes were dominant, and in two of eight donors the single most frequent clonotype came from this HLA-C-restricted group.

The specimen sequenced was PBMCs, sequenced either directly or after in vitro stimulation (not recorded which). The origin of this receptor is a human donor in good health (CMV status not recorded). Some clones in this sample may be carry-over from other donors' samples.

The bases read TGTGCCAGCAGTACGGGACAGGGTGTGGATCAGCCCCAGCATTTT. This encodes CASSTGQGVDQPQHF. The chain was built from TRBV6-2 or TRBV6-3 and TRBJ1-5; TRBD1 lines up with 9 middle nucleotides. From a lookup of the germline V gene, CDR1 and CDR2 are MNHEY and SVGEGT. The CDR3 has 15 amino acids, counting the end cysteine and phenylalanine. This entry keeps only the CDR3 DNA: 45 bases, framed from base 1. Trimming leaves V shorter by 5 bases and J shorter by 5 bases, with the junction holding 7 bases beyond the gene matches.